One and the same sample provided the 25 T cell receptor beta chains below, sequenced in a study of cytomegalovirus exposure and HLA in healthy donors. The PCR used 60 Vbeta and 13 Jbeta primers. Libraries were prepared by immunoSEQ multiplex PCR; TCRdb keeps only in-frame clonotypes and omits some of them. The table shows under 250,000 clones, with approximately 80% occurring only once. Input material: PBMCs. The source of these receptors is a boy between 2 and 10 years old in good health and CMV-seronegative.

V gene TRBV27 combines with J gene TRBJ2-3; D is unclear. This CDR3 region has 11 residues. Germline CDR1 MNHEY, CDR2 SMNVEV (reference sequence). V lost 7 bases and J lost 4, with 6 bases in between. The DNA of the CDR3 is TGTGCCAGCACGAGCTCAGATACGCAGTATTTT. This gives the protein CASTSSDTQYF.

This sequence joins TRBV19 and TRBJ2-1, with 7 bases identical to TRBD1. There are 15 residues in the CDR3. Germline assignment: CDR1 LNHDA and CDR2 SQIVND (reference sequence). Trimming took 5 bases from V and 4 from J; bases not matched to a gene: 8. The CDR3 spells CASSRKGDSYNEQFF. DNA for the CDR3: TGTGCCAGTAGTCGGAAGGGGGACAGTTACAATGAGCAGTTCTTC.

Regarding this clone: Germline is not matched at one junction end, which may reflect a read error. The chain recombines TRBV29-1 with TRBJ2-7; TRBD1 is a possible D gene (6 bases). The CDR3 length is 14 residues. The germline V gene has CDR1 SQVTM and CDR2 ANQGSEA. The chain's CDR3 is CSVAKAGDRDEQCF. As DNA, the CDR3 is TGCAGCGTTGCTAAGGCAGGGGACCGGGACGAGCAGTGCTTC.

The chain combines TRBV29-1 with TRBJ2-7; TRBD1 agrees at 8 bases. Germline V gene data show CDR1 as SQVTM and CDR2 as ANQGSEA. This CDR3 comprises 13 residues. The junction had 5 bases not matched to a gene; V was cut back by 4 bases and J by 3 bases. In nucleotides, the CDR3 is TGCAGCGTTGGTAGGGACAGGTTCTACGAGCAGTACTTC. Protein product: CSVGRDRFYEQYF.

The gene calls are TRBV6-1 and TRBJ2-7; 7 bases fit TRBD2. CDR1 and CDR2 from the germline V gene are MNHNS and SASEGT. J lost 0 bases, V lost 4 bases, and 6 bases had no gene match. The CDR3 sequence is 15 residues long. CDR3 DNA: TGTGCCAGCAGTGTCTTAGCGGGCCTCTCCTACGAGCAGTACTTC. Its protein product is CASSVLAGLSYEQYF.

The V call is TRBV10-2, the J call TRBJ2-1; TRBD1 matches 7 bases. This CDR3 region has 15 residues. Germline assignment: CDR1 WSHSY and CDR2 SAAADI. V dropped 5 bases and J dropped 0; count of bases not matched to a gene: 4. The DNA for the CDR3 is TGCGCCAGCAGTCCGGACAGGAGCTCCTACAATGAGCAGTTCTTC. Its translation is CASSPDRSSYNEQFF.

The chain employs TRBV6-1 and TRBJ2-7; 8 bases fit TRBD1. There are 12 residues in the CDR3. Losses at the gene ends were 8 bases for V and 2 bases for J; bases not matched to a gene: 2. Germline values: CDR1 MNHNS, CDR2 SASEGT. CDR3 nucleotide sequence: TGTGCCAGCGGGACAGGAGCCTACGAGCAGTACTTC. Translating it yields CASGTGAYEQYF.

This sequence joins TRBV6-5 and TRBJ2-3; D is undetermined. CDR3 length equals 14 residues. Germline V lookup: CDR1 MNHEY, CDR2 SVGAGI. V lost 4 bases, J lost 3 bases, and 11 bases lay in between. The chain's CDR3 is CASSSGITTDTQYF. CDR3 bases: TGTGCCAGCAGTTCTGGCATAACGACAGATACGCAGTATTTT.

Concerning this clone: A read error may account for a junction end that differs from germline. This sequence joins TRBV19 and TRBJ1-2, with D maybe TRBD1 (6 bases). Germline values: CDR1 LNHDA, CDR2 SQIVND (reference sequence). This CDR3 has 9 amino acids. CDR3 protein: CASTRGGHF. CDR3 sequence (DNA): TGTGCCAGTACCCGGGGGGGGCACTTC.

The CDR3 region is CASSSTGHSGNTIYF. The CDR3 DNA is TGTGCCAGCAGTTCGACGGGACACTCTGGAAACACCATATATTTT. The chain uses TRBV6-5 and TRBJ1-3, with D tentatively TRBD1 (6 bases). Germline V lookup: CDR1 MNHEY, CDR2 SVGAGI. Trimming took 4 bases from V and 0 from J, leaving 10 bases between them. The CDR3 has 15 residues.

Only one count was recorded for this clone. V and J are TRBV5-1 and TRBJ1-2, with a possible D match to TRBD1 (6 bases). V lost 5 bases and J lost 3, with 14 bases in between. The CDR3 consists of 14 residues. The germline V gene has CDR1 SGHRS and CDR2 YFSETQ. CDR3 protein: CASSSGRGDYGYTF. The CDR3 DNA sequence: TGCGCCAGCAGTTCGGGCAGGGGTGACTATGGCTACACCTTC.

This clone turned up a few times. This rearrangement joins TRBV10-2 to TRBJ2-1; D may be TRBD2 (5 bases). The germline V gene encodes CDR1 WSHSY and CDR2 SAAADI. Deletions cut 9 bases from V and 2 bases from J, with 11 bases between. The CDR3 totals 13 residues. The CDR3 region is CASETSPYNEQFF. CDR3 bases: TGCGCCAGTGAAACTAGTCCCTACAATGAGCAGTTCTTC.

V usage is TRBV27 and J usage is TRBJ1-1; the D gene is possibly TRBD1 (5 bases). V gave up 3 bases and J gave up 2 bases, with 7 bases separating them. CDR1 and CDR2 (germline): MNHEY, SMNVEV (reference sequence). The CDR3 runs 13 residues. CDR3 coding DNA: TGTGCCAGCAGTTTTGACAGTAACACTGAAGCTTTCTTT. Its protein product is CASSFDSNTEAFF.

The rearrangement joins TRBV7-3 to TRBJ2-1, with TRBD1 matching 7 bases. Germline assignment: CDR1 SGHTA and CDR2 FQGTGA. CDR3 length: 15 amino acids. V lost 4 bases, J lost 3 bases, and 6 bases stayed unmatched. The CDR3 loop reads CASSSHRGSYNEQFF. For the CDR3, the DNA is TGTGCCAGCAGCTCCCACAGGGGAAGCTACAATGAGCAGTTCTTC. Variable domain in full (rest from reference TRBV7-3 and TRBJ2-1): GAGVSQTPSNKVTEKGKYVELRCDPISGHTALYWYRQSLGQGPEFLIYFQGTGAADDSGLPNDRFFAVRPEGSVSTLKIQRTERGDSAVYLCASSSHRGSYNEQFFGPGTRLTVL.

The chain links TRBV5-1 to TRBJ1-2, with 8 positions matching TRBD1. The ends lost 6 bases at V and 4 bases at J; junction bases unmatched: 5. Germline assignment: CDR1 SGHRS and CDR2 YFSETQ. The CDR3 is 13 residues long. The CDR3 region has the DNA TGCGCCAGCAATCCAGGGGGCGGCTATGGCTACACCTTC. As protein: CASNPGGGYGYTF.

This chain uses TRBV7-8 with TRBJ1-3; no firm D call. The germline V gene has CDR1 SGHVS and CDR2 FQNEAQ. V lost 7 bases and J 0 bases, leaving 13 bases between the germline ends. The CDR3 extends over 15 amino acids. CDR3 protein: CASTKRTLSGNTIYF. The CDR3 nucleotides read TGTGCCAGCACCAAACGGACTCTCTCTGGAAACACCATATATTTT.

There are a few counts of this clone. The gene calls are TRBV4-1 and TRBJ2-3, with D uncertain. V dropped 0 bases and J dropped 4 bases, with 11 bases sitting between them. The CDR3 runs to 15 residues. Germline values: CDR1 MGHRA, CDR2 YSYEKL. The CDR3 loop reads CASSQDLALADTQYF. The CDR3 coding sequence is TGCGCCAGCAGCCAAGATCTCGCGTTGGCAGATACGCAGTATTTT.

Notes on this clone: Other DNA variants within this sample encode the same CDR3. This chain joins TRBV13 and TRBJ2-3; 8 bases line up with TRBD2. The J segment lost 2 bases and the V segment lost 2 bases, leaving 3 bases of the junction unmatched. CDR1 is PRHDT and CDR2 is FYEKMQ in the germline V gene (reference sequence). This CDR3 is built from 15 residues. In DNA form, the CDR3 reads TGTGCCAGCAGCTTACCACTAGCGGCCACAGATACGCAGTATTTT. Amino acid sequence: CASSLPLAATDTQYF.

The chain couples TRBV27 to TRBJ2-7, with 11 positions matching TRBD2. The J segment lost 3 bases and the V segment lost 11 bases, leaving 15 bases of the junction unmatched. The germline V gene has CDR1 MNHEY and CDR2 SMNVEV (reference sequence). The CDR3 totals 16 residues. CDR3 nucleotide sequence: TGTGCCGGATGCCTGTTAGCGGGAGGGCTCCGCTACGAGCAGTACTTC. Protein: CAGCLLAGGLRYEQYF.

The chain combines TRBV5-1 with TRBJ2-7; 7 positions match TRBD2. Unmatched junction bases numbered 3, after V lost 7 bases and J lost 2 bases. The CDR3 is 12 residues long. The germline gives CDR1 SGHRS, CDR2 YFSETQ. CDR3 nucleotide sequence: TGCGCCAGCCGGGGGGTGACCTACGAGCAGTACTTC. It codes for CASRGVTYEQYF. The variable domain in full, completed from reference TRBV5-1 and TRBJ2-7, reads KAGVTQTPRYLIKTRGQQVTLSCSPISGHRSVSWYQQTPGQGLQFLFEYFSETQRNKGNFPGRFSGRQFSNSRSEMNVSTLELGDSALYLCASRGVTYEQYFGPGTRLTVT.

The genes are TRBV27 and TRBJ2-1; 16 bases are shared with TRBD2. Looked up from germline, CDR1 is MNHEY and CDR2 is SMNVEV (reference sequence). This CDR3 is built from 15 residues. The V and J ends lost 5 bases and 9 bases, in that order; junction bases with no gene match: 4. CDR3 sequence reads: CASSHGTSGRGEQFF. CDR3 sequence (DNA): TGTGCCAGCAGTCACGGGACTAGCGGGAGGGGTGAGCAGTTCTTC.

This chain links TRBV27 with TRBJ2-7, with a tentative D call TRBD2 (6 bases). The CDR3 runs 14 residues. Germline V gives CDR1 MNHEY, CDR2 SMNVEV (reference sequence). Trimming left V 0 bases short and J 6 bases short, with 12 bases between. DNA of the CDR3: TGTGCCAGCAGTTTATCTCCTAGCGTACGCGAGCAGTACTTC. Translation: CASSLSPSVREQYF.

The genes are TRBV10-3 and TRBJ2-1; 7 nucleotides line up with TRBD2. The germline gives CDR1 ENHRY, CDR2 SYGVKD. The CDR3 has 17 residues. With 0 bases clipped from V and 1 base from J, the junction kept 6 bases outside the gene matches. This CDR3 reads CAISESIQAGSYNEQFF. The CDR3 DNA follows: TGTGCCATCAGTGAGTCGATCCAAGCGGGGTCCTACAATGAGCAGTTCTTC.

In this sample, this clone turned up a few times. This chain connects TRBV2 to TRBJ1-1; 7 nucleotides align to TRBD1. Germline values: CDR1 SNHLY, CDR2 FYNNEI. V lost 5 bases to trimming and J lost 4 bases; unmatched junction nucleotides: 10. The CDR3 totals 15 residues. The CDR3 protein is CASSIRDSRGTEAFF. The DNA of the CDR3 is TGTGCCAGCAGTATCCGGGACAGTCGGGGCACTGAAGCTTTCTTT.

The gene calls are TRBV18 and TRBJ2-6; TRBD1 matches at 8 bases. The CDR3 is made up of 18 amino acids. Trimming at V came to 4 bases and at J to 0 bases, leaving 8 bases not matched to a gene. The germline V gene encodes CDR1 KGHSH and CDR2 LQKENI. CDR3 loop: CASSRGGQGSSGANVLTF. The CDR3 nucleotides read TGTGCCAGCTCACGAGGAGGACAGGGTTCCTCTGGGGCCAACGTCCTGACTTTC.